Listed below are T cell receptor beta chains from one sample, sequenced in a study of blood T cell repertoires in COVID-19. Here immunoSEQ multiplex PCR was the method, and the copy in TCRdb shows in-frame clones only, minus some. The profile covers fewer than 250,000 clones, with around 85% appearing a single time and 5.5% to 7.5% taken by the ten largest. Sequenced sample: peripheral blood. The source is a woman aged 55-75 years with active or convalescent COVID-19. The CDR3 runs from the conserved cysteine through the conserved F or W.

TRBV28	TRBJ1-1	CASSFVMNTEAFF
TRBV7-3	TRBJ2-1	CASSLGLTSGRGLEQFF
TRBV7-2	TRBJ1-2	CASSHSGGANYGYTF
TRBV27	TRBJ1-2	CASSLGRAYGYTF
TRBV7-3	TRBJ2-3	CASSLGLAGVADTQYF
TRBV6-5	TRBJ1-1	CAAGRGRPDTEAFF
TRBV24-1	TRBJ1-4	CATSDYGEKLFF
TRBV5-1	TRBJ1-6	CASSPQGGNSPLHF
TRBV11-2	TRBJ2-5	CASSLGQLQETQYF
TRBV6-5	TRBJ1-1	CASSPFRDTEAFF
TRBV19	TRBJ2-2	CASTHQGAVGELFF
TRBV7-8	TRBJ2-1	CASSLVASGRQSSFF
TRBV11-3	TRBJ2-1	CASGRVAGVNEQFF
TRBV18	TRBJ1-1	CASSQGLNTEAFF
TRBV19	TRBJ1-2	CASSMGQGDYGYTF
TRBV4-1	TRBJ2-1	CASSANRVPFSYNEQFF
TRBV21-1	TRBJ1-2	CASADRRKRLNYGYTF
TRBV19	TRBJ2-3	CASSIPEGTDTQYF
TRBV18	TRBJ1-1	CASSRGQGETEAFF
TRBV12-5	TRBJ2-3	CASGLVIRASGADTQYF
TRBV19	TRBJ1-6	CASNLGGGRSPLHF
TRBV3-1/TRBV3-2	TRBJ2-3	CASSQTSGTTDTQYF
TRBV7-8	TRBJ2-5	CASSWGVQETQYF
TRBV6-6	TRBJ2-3	CASSYSQNTDTQYF
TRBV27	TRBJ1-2	CASSSLSGGYTF
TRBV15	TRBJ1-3	CATSTGTAGNTIYF
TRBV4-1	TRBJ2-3	CASSSDRASTDTQYF
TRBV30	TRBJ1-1	CAWSRGWCTEAFF
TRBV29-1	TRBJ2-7	CSVEESASGSHSYEQYF
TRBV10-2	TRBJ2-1	CASRTAGSSYNEQFF